This T cell receptor (beta chain) was identified in a study of spatial heterogeneity in lung cancer. Study-wide context: PBMC samples from follow-up, when available, were sequenced at a median of approximately 24 months post-resection. Study-wide points: In blood, ubiquitous expanded tumor TCRs appeared more at resection than follow-up.

TCRdb used MiXCR to reprocess the 5' RACE reads, holding one entry per CDR3 protein. The sample contains some 120,000 distinct CDR3 sequences, more than 9% of which appear only once. The CDR3 totals 14 residues. CDR1 and CDR2 from the germline V gene are KGHDR and SFDVKD. V gave up 4 bases and J gave up 8 bases; unmatched junction bases: 6. The time point: blood at routine non-recurrence follow-up after resection. From tumor, nontumor lung or frozen PBMC, whole RNA was taken unsorted for sequencing. On this clonotype itself: Its antigen remains unidentified.

The sample consisted of PBMCs, taken at follow-up. The TCR originated in a male donor with early-stage non-small cell lung cancer. The V call is TRBV24-1, the J call TRBJ2-1, with TRBD2 identical over 8 bases. In DNA, the CDR3 is TGTGCCACCAGTGACCTACGAGCGGGGGATGAGCAGTTCTTC. This translates into CATSDLRAGDEQFF.